The 15 T cell receptor beta chains below come from one sample, sequenced in a study of CD8+ T cells in alopecia areata. The sequencing template was cDNA reverse transcribed from extracted RNA. Clones were sequenced by immunoSEQ multiplex PCR, and TCRdb holds only the in-frame ones, with some missing. Among 45,000 to 70,000 clones listed, around 96% were seen once. The material sequenced was CD8+ T cells sorted from blood, taken at week 0. These receptors came from a human donor with alopecia areata.

The CDR3 is CSVEPQGQNGYTF. The CDR3 DNA reads TGCAGCGTTGAACCACAGGGCCAAAATGGCTACACCTTC. V usage is TRBV29-1 and J usage is TRBJ1-2, with TRBD1 as a possible D gene (6 bases). Trimming left V 2 bases short and J 6 bases short, with 13 bases between. The CDR3 is 13 residues long. Looked up from germline, CDR1 is SQVTM and CDR2 is ANQGSEA.

CDR3 in DNA: TGTGCCAGCAGTGTATTGAGCCCCAACACCGGGGAGCTGTTTTTT. It encodes CASSVLSPNTGELFF. This chain connects TRBV2 to TRBJ2-2; D unresolved. The germline gives CDR1 SNHLY, CDR2 FYNNEI. Trimming took 4 bases from V and 2 from J, leaving 11 bases between them. The CDR3 contains 15 residues.

This chain uses TRBV7-9 with TRBJ2-5, with D tentatively TRBD1 or TRBD2 (6 bases each). CDR1 SEHNR and CDR2 FQNEAQ come from the germline V gene (reference sequence). V was pared by 3 bases and J by 1 base, with 12 bases between. This CDR3 spans 15 amino acids. The CDR3 spells CASSLVEGVQETQYF. In nucleotides, the CDR3 is TGTGCCAGCAGCTTGGTGGAGGGGGTCCAAGAGACCCAGTACTTC.

This clone appeared once. The chain couples TRBV5-1 to TRBJ2-7; 7 positions match TRBD1. The CDR3 covers 14 residues. After removal of 3 bases from V and 4 bases from J, the junction contained 7 bases not matched to a gene. Germline V CDR1 and CDR2: SGHRS, YFSETQ. CDR3 sequence reads: CASSSTGSTYEQYF. In nucleotides, the CDR3 is TGCGCCAGCAGCTCGACAGGGAGCACTTACGAGCAGTACTTC.

The chain links TRBV7-9 to TRBJ2-7; the D is unclear. Germline assignment: CDR1 SEHNR and CDR2 FQNEAQ (reference sequence). The CDR3 length is 14 residues. Trimming took 5 bases from V and 3 from J, leaving 14 bases between them. The CDR3: CASSADITHYEQYF. In nucleotides, the CDR3 is TGTGCCAGCAGCGCCGACATAACGCACTACGAGCAGTACTTC. The complete variable domain, with remaining parts taken from reference TRBV7-9 and TRBJ2-7, reads DTGVSQNPRHKITKRGQNVTFRCDPISEHNRLYWYRQTLGQGPEFLTYFQNEAQLEKSRLLSDRFSAERPKGSFSTLEIQRTEQGDSAMYLCASSADITHYEQYFGPGTRLTVT.

This rearrangement joins TRBV4-1 to TRBJ2-7, with D possibly TRBD2 on 6 matching bases. This CDR3 has 15 amino acids. Germline loops: CDR1 MGHRA, CDR2 YSYEKL. Trimming cost V 4 bases and J 2 bases, with 15 bases left between them. The CDR3 protein is CASSPLREAPYEQYF. CDR3 nucleotide sequence: TGCGCCAGCAGCCCCCTGAGGGAGGCCCCCTACGAGCAGTACTTC.

This rearrangement joins TRBV7-9 to TRBJ2-1; TRBD2 matches at 10 bases. V shed 4 bases, J shed 4 bases, and the junction held 7 bases outside the gene matches. This CDR3 is 16 amino acids long. The germline CDR1 and CDR2 sequences are SEHNR and FQNEAQ (reference sequence). The CDR3 region has the DNA TGTGCCAGCAGCTCCGTTAGCGGGGGGCTTTACAATGAGCAGTTCTTC. It encodes CASSSVSGGLYNEQFF.

V usage is TRBV27 and J usage is TRBJ2-7; 7 bases match TRBD1. Germline assignment: CDR1 MNHEY and CDR2 SMNVEV (reference sequence). V lost 5 bases to trimming and J lost 4 bases; unmatched junction nucleotides: 2. This CDR3 region has 12 residues. The CDR3: CASSRQGYEQYF. CDR3 DNA sequence: TGTGCCAGCAGTAGACAGGGATACGAGCAGTACTTC.

The J gene is TRBJ2-3, the V gene TRBV19, with D hard to call. Germline lookup yields CDR1 LNHDA and CDR2 SQIVND (reference sequence). There are 14 residues in the CDR3. V dropped 1 base and J dropped 2 bases, with 7 bases sitting between them. CDR3 loop: CASSIVRATDTQYF. The CDR3 nucleotides read TGTGCCAGTAGTATAGTCAGAGCCACAGATACGCAGTATTTT.

The chain recombines TRBV6-1 with TRBJ2-6; no clear D gene. The V end lost 0 bases, the J end lost 2 bases, and 8 bases lay between the germline ends. The V gene's germline CDR1 is MNHNS and CDR2 SASEGT. This CDR3 is built from 16 residues. The CDR3 protein is CASSEAPNPGANVLTF. In DNA, the CDR3 is TGTGCCAGCAGTGAAGCGCCCAACCCTGGGGCCAACGTCCTGACTTTC.

The rearrangement joins TRBV4-3 to TRBJ2-3; D is unclear. Germline V CDR1 and CDR2: LGHNA, YSLEER. CDR3 length: 13 amino acids. The V end was cut by 1 base, the J end by 6 bases, with 8 bases between. CDR3 nucleotide sequence: TGCGCCAGCAGCCAAGGCATTCCCGATACGCAGTATTTT. Protein product: CASSQGIPDTQYF.

V is TRBV5-6 and J is TRBJ2-6, with D possibly being TRBD1 (5 bases). Germline CDR1 reads SGHDT; CDR2 reads YYEEEE. The CDR3 sequence is 15 residues long. Trimming took 4 bases from V and 0 from J, leaving 8 bases between them. The CDR3 loop is CASSPQGSGANVLTF. CDR3 nucleotide sequence: TGTGCCAGCAGCCCCCAGGGCTCTGGGGCCAACGTCCTGACTTTC. Full variable domain (rest looked up from reference TRBV5-6 and TRBJ2-6): DAGVTQSPTHLIKTRGQQVTLRCSPKSGHDTVSWYQQALGQGPQFIFQYYEEEERQRGNFPDRFSGHQFPNYSSELNVNALLLGDSALYLCASSPQGSGANVLTFGAGSRLTVL.

The J gene is TRBJ2-1, the V gene TRBV7-3, with D possibly matching TRBD1 (6 bases). The CDR3 is made up of 16 amino acids. Trimming removed 4 bases from V and 3 bases from J, with 16 bases in between. Germline loops: CDR1 SGHTA, CDR2 FQGTGA. The CDR3 region is CASSWGPGQNYNEQFF. As DNA, the CDR3 is TGTGCCAGCAGCTGGGGACCGGGACAAAACTACAATGAGCAGTTCTTC.

Comments on this clone: The sample carries other DNA sequences with the same CDR3. V usage is TRBV7-2 and J usage is TRBJ1-2; perhaps TRBD1 as D (5 bases). Per germline, CDR1 SGHTA and CDR2 FQGNSA. V was cut by 1 base and J by 8 bases, with 11 bases left in between. The CDR3 has 13 residues. The CDR3 sequence is CASSLGGGWGYTF. The DNA of the CDR3 is TGTGCCAGCAGCTTAGGCGGGGGATGGGGCTACACCTTC.

This clone has just one count. The gene calls are TRBV9 and TRBJ1-1, with TRBD1 as a possible D gene (5 bases). The CDR3 has 15 residues. Germline assignment: CDR1 SGDLS and CDR2 YYNGEE. Trimming stripped 2 bases from V and 4 bases from J, with 15 bases between. CDR3 in amino acids: CASSVRDGLATEAFF. For the CDR3, the DNA is TGTGCCAGCAGCGTTCGGGACGGGCTGGCCACTGAAGCTTTCTTT.